This T cell receptor (beta chain) stems from a study of OX40 agonist ivuxolimab in advanced cancers. For the study at large: Patients were dosed with the agonistic anti-OX40 (CD134) antibody ivuxolimab.

Broader study findings: Not determined was the antigen specificity of the expanded peripheral T cells.

V was trimmed by 5 bases and J by 9 bases, leaving 17 bases between them. This CDR3 has 15 residues. CDR1 and CDR2 (germline): SGHTA, FQGTGA. In the case of this clone: Its antigen remains unknown.

Some clones are missing from TCRdb's copy, which holds only in-frame ones; the method was immunoSEQ multiplex PCR. This table has 75,000 to 100,000 clones, around nine tenths appearing once. Autoimmune disease history or systemic immunosuppression disqualified patients. This receptor was obtained from an adult with an advanced solid tumor such as melanoma, head and neck, liver or kidney cancer. V usage is TRBV7-3 and J usage is TRBJ1-6; D may be TRBD1 (5 bases). Sequenced material: CD4+ or CD8+ T cells sorted from blood, taken in a trial of the OX40 agonist ivuxolimab. In nucleotides, the CDR3 is TGTGCCAGCAGCGACAACGGGGGGGTAGGTTCACCCCTCCACTTT. Translation gives CASSDNGGVGSPLHF.